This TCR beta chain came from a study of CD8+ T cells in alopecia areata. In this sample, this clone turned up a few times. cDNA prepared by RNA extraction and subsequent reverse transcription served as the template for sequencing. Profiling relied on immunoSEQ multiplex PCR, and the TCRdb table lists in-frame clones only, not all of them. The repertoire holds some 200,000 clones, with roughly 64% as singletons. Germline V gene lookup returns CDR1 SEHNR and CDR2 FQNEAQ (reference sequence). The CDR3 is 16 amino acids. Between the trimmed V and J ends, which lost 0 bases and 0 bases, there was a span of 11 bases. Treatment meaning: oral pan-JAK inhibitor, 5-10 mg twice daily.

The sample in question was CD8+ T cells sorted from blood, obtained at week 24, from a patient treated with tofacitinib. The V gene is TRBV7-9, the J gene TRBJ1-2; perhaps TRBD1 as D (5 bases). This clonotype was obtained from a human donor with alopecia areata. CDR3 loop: CASSLARDLPNYGYTF. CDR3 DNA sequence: TGTGCCAGCAGCTTAGCCAGGGACCTTCCTAACTATGGCTACACCTTC.